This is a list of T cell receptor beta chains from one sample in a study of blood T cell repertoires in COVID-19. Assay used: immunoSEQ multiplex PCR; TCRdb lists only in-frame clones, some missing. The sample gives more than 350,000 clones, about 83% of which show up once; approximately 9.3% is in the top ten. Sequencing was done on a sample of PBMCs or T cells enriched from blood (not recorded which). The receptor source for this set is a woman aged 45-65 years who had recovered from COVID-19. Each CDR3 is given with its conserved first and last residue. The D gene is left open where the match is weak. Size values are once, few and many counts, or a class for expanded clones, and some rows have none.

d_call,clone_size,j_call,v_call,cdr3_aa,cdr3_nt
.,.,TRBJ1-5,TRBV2,CASQGEGTSNQPQHF,TGTGCCAGCCAAGGGGAGGGGACAAGCAATCAGCCCCAGCATTTT
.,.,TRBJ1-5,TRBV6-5,CASREAAGIGQPQHF,TGTGCCAGCAGAGAGGCAGCGGGAATAGGTCAGCCCCAGCATTTT
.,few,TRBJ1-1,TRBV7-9,CASRPDIPNTEAFF,TGTGCCAGCAGACCTGACATTCCGAACACTGAAGCTTTCTTT
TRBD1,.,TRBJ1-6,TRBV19,CASSIRQGTPSNYNSPLHF,TGTGCCAGTAGTATTCGACAGGGGACTCCGTCTAACTATAATTCACCCCTCCACTTT
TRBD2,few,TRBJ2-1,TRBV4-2,CASSQDPSSSGVGQFF,TGTGCCAGCAGCCAAGATCCGTCCTCCAGCGGGGTTGGGCAGTTCTTC
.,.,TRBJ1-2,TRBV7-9,CASSLARQGSGYGYTF,TGTGCCAGCAGCTTAGCTCGTCAAGGGAGTGGCTATGGCTACACCTTC
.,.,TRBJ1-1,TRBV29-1,CSVEGTPTEAFF,TGCAGCGTTGAAGGGACACCCACTGAAGCTTTCTTT
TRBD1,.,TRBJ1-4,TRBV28,CASKGQGAPGEKLFF,TGTGCCAGCAAGGGACAGGGGGCTCCGGGTGAAAAACTGTTTTTT
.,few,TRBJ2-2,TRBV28,CASSPPLGVGNTGELFF,TGTGCCAGCAGTCCCCCCCTCGGGGTCGGCAACACCGGGGAGCTGTTTTTT
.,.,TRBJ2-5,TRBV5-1,CASSLLLQSGETQYF,TGCGCCAGCAGCTTGTTACTACAGAGCGGCGAGACCCAGTACTTC
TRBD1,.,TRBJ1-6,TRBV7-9,CASSIQIGGGGSPLHF,TGTGCCAGCAGCATCCAAATAGGGGGCGGAGGTTCACCCCTCCACTTT
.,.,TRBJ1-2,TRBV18,CASSPEATGNYGYTF,TGTGCCAGCTCACCAGAGGCCACAGGGAACTATGGCTACACCTTC
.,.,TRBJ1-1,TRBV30,CAWADRNTEAFF,TGTGCCTGGGCAGACAGAAACACTGAAGCTTTCTTT
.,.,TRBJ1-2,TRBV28,CASSSGSGELYGYTF,TGTGCCAGCAGTTCGGGGTCAGGGGAACTATATGGCTACACCTTC
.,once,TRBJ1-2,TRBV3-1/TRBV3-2,CASSPTMGLPYGYTF,TGTGCCAGCAGCCCGACCATGGGACTGCCCTATGGCTACACCTTC
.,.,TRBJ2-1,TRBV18,CASSPPRATDYNEQFF,TGTGCCAGCTCACCACCGAGGGCCACAGACTACAATGAGCAGTTCTTC
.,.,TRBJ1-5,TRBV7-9,CASSFSGNNQPQHF,TGTGCCAGCAGCTTTTCCGGGAATAATCAGCCCCAGCATTTT
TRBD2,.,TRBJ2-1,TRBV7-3,CASSPTSGPSYNEQFF,TGTGCCAGCAGTCCTACTAGCGGACCTTCCTACAATGAGCAGTTCTTC
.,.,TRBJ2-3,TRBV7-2,CASSLLAGYSTDTQYF,TGTGCCAGCAGCTTACTGGCGGGGTATAGCACAGATACGCAGTATTTT
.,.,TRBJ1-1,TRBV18,CASSRLGGQNTEAFF,TGTGCCAGCTCACGCCTTGGTGGACAGAACACTGAAGCTTTCTTT
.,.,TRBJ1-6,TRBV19,CASSIGGENSPLHF,TGTGCCAGTAGTATTGGAGGGGAGAATTCACCCCTCCACTTT
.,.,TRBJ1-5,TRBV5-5,CASSFDAGSISNQPQHF,TGTGCCAGCAGCTTCGACGCGGGGTCTATTAGCAATCAGCCCCAGCATTTT
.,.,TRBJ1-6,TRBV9,CASAAVNSPLHF,TGTGCCAGCGCGGCAGTGAATTCACCCCTCCACTTT
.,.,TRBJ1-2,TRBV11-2,CASSLDRGGRGYTF,TGTGCCAGCAGCTTAGATCGGGGGGGTCGTGGCTACACCTTC
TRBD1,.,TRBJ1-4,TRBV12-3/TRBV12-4,CASNRDRYEKLFF,TGTGCCAGCAACCGGGACAGATATGAAAAACTGTTTTTT
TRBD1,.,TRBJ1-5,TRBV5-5,CASSPLDRAPLVQPQHF,TGTGCCAGCAGCCCTCTCGACAGGGCACCCTTAGTTCAGCCCCAGCATTTT
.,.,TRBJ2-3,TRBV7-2,CASSLQWAGSTDTQYF,TGTGCCAGCAGCTTACAATGGGCGGGGAGCACAGATACGCAGTATTTT
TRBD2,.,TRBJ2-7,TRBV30,CAWSRGRPYEQYF,TGTGCCTGGAGTCGCGGGAGACCCTACGAGCAGTACTTC
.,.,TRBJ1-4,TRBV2,CASSVGTRNEKLFF,TGTGCCAGCAGTGTGGGCACCAGAAATGAAAAACTGTTTTTT
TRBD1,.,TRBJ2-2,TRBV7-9,CASSLFQGQGYYTGELFF,TGTGCCAGCAGCTTATTCCAGGGACAGGGCTACTACACCGGGGAGCTGTTTTTT
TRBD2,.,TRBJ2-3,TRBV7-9,CASGGASGGATDTQYF,TGTGCCAGCGGAGGGGCTAGCGGGGGGGCAACAGATACGCAGTATTTT
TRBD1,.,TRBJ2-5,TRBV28,CASSLTPGQGAGETQYF,TGTGCCAGCAGCTTAACACCGGGACAGGGGGCCGGGGAGACCCAGTACTTC
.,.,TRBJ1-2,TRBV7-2,CASSLDLRQNYGYTF,TGTGCCAGCAGCTTAGATCTTCGTCAGAACTATGGCTACACCTTC
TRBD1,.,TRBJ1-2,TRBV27,CASSSDRGSGGYTF,TGTGCCAGCAGTTCCGACAGGGGTTCGGGAGGCTACACCTTC
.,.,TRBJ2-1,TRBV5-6,CASSLVPPVYNEQFF,TGTGCCAGCAGCTTGGTCCCCCCAGTCTACAATGAGCAGTTCTTC
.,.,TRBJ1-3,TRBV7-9,CASSRTSQGPGNTIYF,TGTGCCAGCAGTCGAACTTCCCAGGGGCCTGGAAACACCATATATTTT
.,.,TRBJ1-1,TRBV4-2,CASSQDVGSAEAFF,TGTGCCAGCAGCCAAGATGTCGGGTCCGCTGAAGCTTTCTTT
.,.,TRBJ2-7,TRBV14,CASSPGGGSYEQYF,TGTGCCAGCAGCCCCGGAGGCGGTTCCTACGAGCAGTACTTC
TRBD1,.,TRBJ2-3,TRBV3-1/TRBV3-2,CASSLRTGSTDTQYF,TGTGCCAGCAGCCTAAGGACAGGGAGCACAGATACGCAGTATTTT
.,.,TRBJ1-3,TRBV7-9,CASSPVISGNTIYF,TGTGCCAGCAGCCCAGTGATCTCTGGAAACACCATATATTTT
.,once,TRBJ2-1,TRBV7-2,CASSFNQGWDEQFF,TGTGCCAGCAGTTTTAATCAGGGGTGGGATGAGCAGTTCTTC
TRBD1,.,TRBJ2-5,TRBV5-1,CASSPGTGGRETQYF,TGCGCCAGCAGCCCGGGGACAGGGGGACGGGAGACCCAGTACTTC
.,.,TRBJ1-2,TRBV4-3,CASSQDWSQGRYGYTF,TGCGCCAGCAGCCAAGATTGGTCGCAGGGCCGCTATGGCTACACCTTC
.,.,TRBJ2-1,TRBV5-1,CASSNRQLSSYNEQFF,TGCGCCAGCAGCAACCGACAGTTAAGCTCCTACAATGAGCAGTTCTTC
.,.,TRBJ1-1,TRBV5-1,CASSLRQGQNTEAFF,TGCGCCAGCAGCTTGAGGCAGGGCCAGAACACTGAAGCTTTCTTT
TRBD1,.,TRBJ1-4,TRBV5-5,CASSHDRGQEKLFF,TGTGCCAGCAGCCACGACAGGGGGCAGGAAAAACTGTTTTTT
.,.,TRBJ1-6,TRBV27,CASSPGSPNSPLHF,TGTGCCAGCAGCCCCGGGTCACCAAATTCACCCCTCCACTTT
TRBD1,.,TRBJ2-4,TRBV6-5,CASRDRDAKNIQYF,TGTGCCAGCAGAGACAGGGATGCCAAAAACATTCAGTACTTC
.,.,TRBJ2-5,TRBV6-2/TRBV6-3,CASSYRGTRETQYF,TGTGCCAGCAGTTACCGGGGTACACGTGAGACCCAGTACTTC
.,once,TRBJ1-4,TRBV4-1,CASSQQGLGEKLFF,TGCGCCAGCAGCCAACAGGGGCTGGGTGAAAAACTGTTTTTT
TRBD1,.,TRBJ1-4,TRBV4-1,CASSQLRGWNEKLFF,TGCGCCAGCAGCCAACTCAGGGGGTGGAATGAAAAACTGTTTTTT
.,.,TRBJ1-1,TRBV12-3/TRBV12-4,CASSPLQGTEAFF,TGTGCCAGCAGTCCACTCCAGGGGACTGAAGCTTTCTTT
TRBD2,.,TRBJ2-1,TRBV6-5,CASREGLFTYNEQFF,TGTGCCAGCAGGGAGGGACTATTTACCTACAATGAGCAGTTCTTC
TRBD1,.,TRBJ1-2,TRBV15,CATSPDRDYGYTF,TGTGCCACCAGCCCCGACAGGGACTATGGCTACACCTTC
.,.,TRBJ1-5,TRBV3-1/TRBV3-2,CASSLRGEGQPQHF,TGTGCCAGCAGCCTCCGGGGGGAGGGTCAGCCCCAGCATTTT
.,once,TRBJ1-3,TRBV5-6,CASSLGQGFGNTIYF,TGTGCCAGCAGCTTGGGGCAGGGATTCGGAAACACCATATATTTT
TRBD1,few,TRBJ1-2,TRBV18,CASSPGGQGAPGYTF,TGTGCCAGCTCACCGGGGGGACAGGGGGCGCCTGGCTACACCTTC